A selection of T cell receptor beta chains follows, all from one sample in a study of blood T cells in healthy people across ages. TCRdb fed the 5' RACE reads into MiXCR, producing one record per CDR3 protein. The sample consists of 650,000 to 1,000,000 distinct CDR3 sequences, under 40% of them appearing once. The sequencing sample was made of blood. These receptors all stem from a man aged 18-30 years in good health. CDR3s include the opening cysteine and the closing phenylalanine or tryptophan. The size entry is marked missing in some rows and otherwise reads once, few, many or a size class.

>few|TRBV28
CASSPQGLHNEQFF
>NA|TRBV5-5
CASSFKENTEAFF
>NA|TRBV7-2
CASSASSGLNNEQYF
>NA|TRBV7-2
CASSYRDRDRAGYTF
>few|TRBV20-1
CSARPGLAVYTDTQYF
>NA|TRBV19
CASSHGTSGVTDTQYF
>NA|TRBV6-2/TRBV6-3
CASSAASGNTEAFF
>few|TRBV4-3
CASSQVGASGSGELFF
>NA|TRBV28
CASSFNRGQTEAFF
>NA|TRBV4-1
CASSQGAQVYYGYTF
>few|TRBV20-1
CSARVAGGSNTGELFF
>NA|TRBV6-6
CASSSGDRVLCEQYF
>NA|TRBV7-2
CASSLTADRGLYEQYF
>NA|TRBV7-9
CASSQSGGGANEQFF
>NA|TRBV12-3/TRBV12-4
CASRRTSGGETQYF
>NA|TRBV7-9
CANSPEYGGRTSPLHF
>few|TRBV7-9
CASSRTMQSNEKLFF
>many|TRBV5-1
CASSLGMNTEAFF
>few|TRBV6-2/TRBV6-3
CASSDSGPYEQYF
>many|TRBV7-9
CASSLRTANEKLFF
>few|TRBV24-1
CATSESAFYGYTF
>NA|TRBV6-5
CASSYSITDTQETQYF
>many|TRBV4-3
CASSRDRGGYTF
>NA|TRBV7-2
CASNRGQSANYGYTF
>many|TRBV10-3
CAISQPTGGTDTQYF
>few|TRBV7-2
CASSYDSVNQPQHF
>NA|TRBV20-1
CSARGPKLFF
>NA|TRBV10-3
CATPADRRGETQYF
>NA|TRBV4-3
CASSPVVAGDYEQYF
>NA|TRBV20-1
CSARDRRGHTEAFF
>few|TRBV10-3
CAISDATADTQYF
>many|TRBV12-3/TRBV12-4
CASSSWGRTDTQYF
>many|TRBV2
CASSEGRANEQFF
>NA|TRBV4-1
CASSDNSGTRDEKLFF
>NA|TRBV10-3
CAISDLQSGGSPNEQYF
>few|TRBV4-1
CASSQKKTSGVSYNEQFF
>NA|TRBV5-6
CASSVEVRKETQYF
>few|TRBV11-2
CASSLMTGVAGAPGDTDTQYF
>NA|TRBV12-3/TRBV12-4
CASSFRGTGELFF
>NA|TRBV5-6
CASSLKRSSGYTF
>NA|TRBV18
CASSQLDNSPLHF
>NA|TRBV12-3/TRBV12-4
CASSVQGRYGYTF
>NA|TRBV13
CASSLPGLLQETQYF
>many|TRBV3-1
CASSQDRRGSSYNEQFF
>few|TRBV4-1
CASSQPGWETQYF
>few|TRBV25-1
CASSEGLNGAQYF
>few|TRBV20-1
CSAGSRVDEQYF
>many|TRBV20-1
CSAHEQYTDTQYF
>few|TRBV9
CASSVYGSPLHF
>NA|TRBV20-1
CSASGRDNSNQPQHF
>many|TRBV6-2/TRBV6-3
CASSFPGGNYNEQFF